This T cell receptor (beta chain) was recovered during a study of vaccination and CD4 T cells after COVID-19. Study context: Each participant underwent a two-dose regimen of either the BNT162b2 or the mRNA-1273 vaccine. Overlapping peptides of the spike proteins of SARS-CoV-2, HCoV-NL63, HCoV-OC43 and HCoV-229E were used for cell stimulation.

Sequence data for DNA of cultured CD4+ T cells were generated by the Oncomine TCR Beta short-read assay. From CD4+ T cells that had been cultured, genomic DNA was extracted. A single record per CDR3 protein comes from TCRdb applying MiXCR to the PCR reads. This table has approximately 21,000 distinct CDR3 sequences, 55% to 70% appearing once. Treatment specified: approximately 9-day PBMC culture with coronavirus spike peptide pools or control peptides (ViraFEST assay). With fresh IL-2 medium, half the medium was replaced on days 3 and 7. The V end was cut by 0 bases, the J end by 8 bases, with 16 bases between. The CDR3 is 15 amino acids. The germline V gene has CDR1 MNHEY and CDR2 SVGAGI. Concerning this clonotype itself: Its antigen remains unknown.

The source is a human donor who received a COVID-19 vaccine. The chain joins TRBV6-5 to TRBJ1-2; D ambiguous. The specimen was CD4+ T cells from blood, cultured in vitro, collected after SARS-CoV-2 vaccination. The CDR3 sequence: CASSYSYGRRRGYTF. The CDR3 DNA sequence: TGTGCCAGCAGTTACTCGTATGGCCGCCGGAGGGGCTACACCTTC.